The T cell receptor (beta chain) described here comes from a study of shared T cell receptors in the human thymus. The CDR3 contains 12 residues. Germline CDR1 reads MRHNA; CDR2 reads SNTAGT. V lost 6 bases, J lost 9 bases, and 5 bases stayed unmatched. The assay was immunoSEQ multiplex PCR, and TCRdb's table has in-frame clones only and misses some. The table shows roughly 710,000 clones, with approximately 83% occurring only once. The same specimen was also included in a second study, on human thymus T cells. That paper adds: Resections from corrective heart surgery supplied the thymus tissue.

Sequencing used thymocytes. This chain joins TRBV6-4 and TRBJ1-1; 9 bases agree with TRBD1. This sequence originates from a girl less than two years old with a congenital heart defect. The DNA of the CDR3 is TGTGCCAGCAGCGCCGGGACAGGGAAAGCTTTCTTT. This codes for CASSAGTGKAFF.